This T cell receptor beta chain was identified during a study of T-cell memory formation after mild COVID-19. Overall study: Across donors, TCR clusters were largely donor specific.

Germline CDR1 and CDR2: SGHVS and FNYEAQ. With V trimmed by 2 bases and J by 1 base, 2 bases remained unmatched. The CDR3 is 15 residues long. Study outcomes and limitations: Within pre-infection memory, some responding clones were found, suggesting cross-reactive memory joined. Contracting clones, day 15 to 85, had balanced CD4/CD8, and later expanders favored CD4+.

As to this clonotype: Antigen unknown.

Via MiXCR, TCRdb re-called the 5' RACE reads, giving one row per CDR3 protein. Of tens of thousands of distinct CDR3 sequences detected, approximately 15% appear once; the ten largest clones hold around 29%. The sequence was collected from an adult woman who had mild COVID-19 (a few samples of this study predate the infection). Cell type and time point are not known. This chain joins TRBV7-6 and TRBJ2-1; 7 positions agree with TRBD2. Source material: PBMCs or a T cell subset sorted from them (not recorded which). CDR3 in amino acids: CASSLLGGSYNEQFF. The DNA of the CDR3 is TGTGCCAGCAGCTTACTCGGGGGGTCCTACAATGAGCAGTTCTTC.